The present T cell receptor beta chain was sequenced within a study of shared T cell receptors in the human thymus. Sequenced by immunoSEQ multiplex PCR; TCRdb stores in-frame clones only, minus some. Of about 660,000 clones in the sample, around nine tenths were seen once. Germline values: CDR1 MGHRA, CDR2 YSYEKL. The CDR3 sequence is 15 residues long. Trimming pared 1 base from V and 0 bases from J, leaving 7 bases between. Another study also made use of these data, one on human thymus T cells. That work contributes: Those donating were healthy Finnish infants in corrective surgery for congenital heart defects. The thymus tissue came from resections taken during corrective heart surgery.

This TCR was sampled from a boy in the first two years of life with a congenital heart defect. The chain uses TRBV4-1 and TRBJ1-3; D uncertain. Sequenced sample: thymocytes. The CDR3 sequence: CASSQGQISGNTIYF. DNA of the CDR3: TGCGCCAGCAGCCAAGGGCAGATCTCTGGAAACACCATATATTTT.